This note documents a single TCR beta chain sequence. Its cognate antigen has yet to be identified. It has no much larger one-base neighbor in the sample; base qualities were not kept. The immunoSEQ Assay, a bias-controlled multiplex PCR, was used to amplify TCRbeta CDR3 regions from genomic DNA. The authors' pipeline ran thus. The number of nucleated cells in each sample was estimated from the amplification of reference gene primers within the assay. To quantify the absolute abundance of each unique TCRbeta CDR3 rearrangement, sequence reads were collapsed and filtered. For each sample, productive Simpson clonality was calculated as the square root of Simpson's diversity index over productive rearrangements. TCRdb carries this immuneACCESS record with in-frame sequences only. Its versions omit some clonotypes, under half of them owing to an unresolved V gene in the studies checked, with the rest unexplained. That table furnishes V, J and clone size, whereas the DNA furnished D and trimming. For this sample there are more than 150,000 clones; almost 90% appear just once. Roughly 0.56% of the sample lies in the top ten.

The source of the sample is a study of blood T cell repertoires in COVID-19 (dated by TCRdb to the early 2020s). With regard to the full study: Samples from collaborators originated in the United States, Italy and Spain and spanned both the acute and convalescent phases of COVID-19. A freely available public database, intended as a resource for researchers studying the immune response to SARS-CoV-2, is where the repertoires were released. Deeply sampled blood TCRbeta repertoires from subjects exposed to, actively infected with, or recovered from COVID-19 were included in the dataset. The prospective study material was composed of cDNA or gDNA derived from T cells, B-cell-depleted T cells, or PBMCs. Samples were obtained from the ongoing ImmuneRACE study (first 160 participants) and from 1,000 to 1,500 subjects provided by 6 global collaborators. Where HLA class I and class II types were available, the types were taken from metadata supplied by the sample provider, not from assay-based typing. Sample metadata almost always included a de-identified subject ID, COVID-19 status, age in years and sex.

Study-wide findings and limitations: The amount of clinical and demographic metadata varied by source and participant and was provided uncurated.

The germline V gene gives CDR1 as MDHEN and CDR2 as SYDVKM. There are 14 amino acids in the CDR3, from cysteine to phenylalanine inclusive. Only the CDR3 DNA is retained, 42 bases long and in frame from the first base. The germline V end is reduced by 5 bases and the J end by 4 bases; junction bases left unmatched: 5. Whole blood was collected in K2EDTA tubes by collaborating institutions according to the institutions' own protocols. For TCRbeta analysis, collaborators shipped samples as frozen whole blood, isolated PBMCs, or DNA extracted from either of those sample types. The sample taken for sequencing was peripheral blood. Here the chain combines TRBV28 and TRBJ1-3; 7 bases in the junction line up with TRBD1. This receptor was taken from a man aged 50-60 years with acute or convalescent COVID-19. The CDR3 here reads CASSITGVGNTIYF. The DNA sequence reads TGTGCCAGCAGTATAACAGGGGTCGGAAACACCATATATTTT.